Listed below are T cell receptor beta chains from one sample, sequenced in a study of cytomegalovirus exposure and HLA in healthy donors. Clones were read by immunoSEQ multiplex PCR, and TCRdb kept only the in-frame ones, dropping some. The table lists 180,000 or so clones. What was sequenced was PBMCs. These receptors were collected from a boy between 5 and 17 years old in good health and CMV-seronegative. CDR3s include the opening cysteine and the closing phenylalanine or tryptophan. The D gene is left open where the match is weak.

V gene: TRBV9; D gene: .; J gene: TRBJ1-1; CDR3 protein: CASSGGGGGTEAFF; CDR3 DNA: TGTGCCAGCAGTGGAGGAGGGGGGGGTACTGAAGCTTTCTTT
V gene: TRBV4-1; D gene: TRBD1; J gene: TRBJ1-5; CDR3 protein: CASSQEPGQGRPQHF; CDR3 DNA: TGCGCCAGCAGCCAAGAACCGGGACAGGGGAGGCCCCAGCATTTT
V gene: TRBV5-5; D gene: .; J gene: TRBJ1-1; CDR3 protein: CASSLAGAGNTEAFF; CDR3 DNA: TGTGCCAGCAGCTTGGCAGGGGCCGGAAACACTGAAGCTTTCTTT
V gene: TRBV6-4; D gene: .; J gene: TRBJ2-7; CDR3 protein: CASGGQGPTYEQYF; CDR3 DNA: TGTGCCAGTGGTGGGCAGGGGCCCACCTACGAGCAGTACTTC
V gene: TRBV29-1; D gene: .; J gene: TRBJ2-3; CDR3 protein: CSAIAESTDTQYF; CDR3 DNA: TGCAGCGCGATAGCGGAGAGCACAGATACGCAGTATTTT
V gene: TRBV6-5; D gene: TRBD1; J gene: TRBJ1-1; CDR3 protein: CASSGRTGGNTEAFF; CDR3 DNA: TGTGCCAGCAGTGGACGGACAGGGGGTAACACTGAAGCTTTCTTT
V gene: TRBV5-4; D gene: .; J gene: TRBJ2-7; CDR3 protein: CASSRGHNNEQYF; CDR3 DNA: TGTGCCAGCAGTCGGGGACACAATAACGAGCAGTACTTC
V gene: TRBV18; D gene: TRBD1; J gene: TRBJ1-5; CDR3 protein: CASSPREGGGNQPQHF; CDR3 DNA: TGTGCCAGCTCCCCCAGAGAAGGGGGCGGCAATCAGCCCCAGCATTTT
V gene: TRBV14; D gene: .; J gene: TRBJ2-2; CDR3 protein: CASSLWTANTGELFF; CDR3 DNA: TGTGCCAGCAGCCTATGGACAGCTAACACCGGGGAGCTGTTTTTT
V gene: TRBV29-1; D gene: TRBD1; J gene: TRBJ2-7; CDR3 protein: CSVLQGASYEQYF; CDR3 DNA: TGCAGCGTTCTCCAGGGGGCGTCCTACGAGCAGTACTTC
V gene: TRBV7-3; D gene: TRBD2; J gene: TRBJ2-1; CDR3 protein: CASSLRVAGLNNEQFF; CDR3 DNA: TGTGCCAGCAGCTTAAGGGTAGCGGGATTAAACAATGAGCAGTTCTTC
V gene: TRBV28; D gene: .; J gene: TRBJ2-5; CDR3 protein: CASTQDRTKGETQYF; CDR3 DNA: TGTGCCAGCACCCAAGACCGGACAAAGGGGGAGACCCAGTACTTC
V gene: TRBV11-3; D gene: TRBD1; J gene: TRBJ1-2; CDR3 protein: CASSSGGYGYTF; CDR3 DNA: TGTGCCAGCAGCTCAGGGGGGTATGGCTACACCTTC
V gene: TRBV19; D gene: TRBD1; J gene: TRBJ1-2; CDR3 protein: CASSIRGPNGYTF; CDR3 DNA: TGTGCCAGTAGTATCAGGGGGCCTAATGGCTACACCTTC
V gene: TRBV4-1; D gene: TRBD2; J gene: TRBJ2-3; CDR3 protein: CASSQDRSAGVFTDTQYF; CDR3 DNA: TGCGCCAGCAGCCAAGATCGATCAGCGGGGGTCTTCACAGATACGCAGTATTTT
V gene: TRBV5-1; D gene: .; J gene: TRBJ2-7; CDR3 protein: CASSGRDFDYEQYF; CDR3 DNA: TGCGCCAGCAGCGGCCGGGACTTTGACTACGAGCAGTACTTC
V gene: TRBV5-6; D gene: .; J gene: TRBJ1-2; CDR3 protein: CASSFTGGGYGYTF; CDR3 DNA: TGTGCCAGCAGCTTTACCGGGGGAGGCTATGGCTACACCTTC